One sample yielded the 3 T cell receptor beta chains listed below, sequenced in a study of neoadjuvant nivolumab and ipilimumab in lung cancer. Sequencing was performed with immunoSEQ multiplex PCR; in TCRdb, only in-frame clones are kept and a portion is missing. The sample has 4,500 to 5,500 clones; 70% to 80% are singletons. Sequencing was performed on normal lung tissue adjacent to the tumor, taken after neoadjuvant nivolumab, alone or with ipilimumab, at or shortly before surgery. The receptors come from an adult with non-small cell lung cancer. Some clones in this sample may be carry-over from other donors' samples.

The chain combines TRBV2 with TRBJ2-7, with 10 bases aligning to TRBD2. Germline V CDR1 and CDR2: SNHLY, FYNNEI. The CDR3 consists of 17 residues. V lost 7 bases, J lost 5 bases, and 17 bases stayed unmatched. The CDR3 DNA is TGTGCCAGCATTTCCTCCCGTCCTAGCGGGAGTATGCACGAGCAGTACTTC. Translated, it gives CASISSRPSGSMHEQYF.

This rearrangement joins TRBV6-4 to TRBJ2-2; possibly TRBD1 for D (5 bases). Deletions cut 2 bases from V and 5 bases from J, with 9 bases between. CDR3 length equals 14 residues. Germline lookup yields CDR1 MRHNA and CDR2 SNTAGT. The CDR3 reads CASSDRGFTGELFF. For the CDR3, the DNA is TGTGCCAGCAGTGACAGGGGATTTACCGGGGAGCTGTTTTTT.

V usage is TRBV5-1 and J usage is TRBJ2-3, with 9 nucleotides matching TRBD2. Trimming cost V 4 bases and J 5 bases; bases outside gene matches: 5. There are 14 residues in the CDR3. Germline V CDR1 and CDR2: SGHRS, YFSETQ. CDR3 sequence (DNA): TGCGCCAGCAGCGTAGCGGGAGCAAAAGATACGCAGTATTTT. This codes for CASSVAGAKDTQYF.